The sequence of this T cell receptor (beta chain) was determined in a study of T cells in Graves' hyperthyroidism and ophthalmopathy (dated by TCRdb to about 2019). Notes on the research overall: Peripheral blood was collected at initial diagnosis, before any treatment. A discovery cohort of approximately 97 patients, 43 with Graves' ophthalmopathy and 57 with stable Graves' hyperthyroidism, was used to find distinguishing TCR V-J signatures. An independent validation cohort of under 20 hyperthyroidism patients and 17 patients who later progressed to ophthalmopathy tested prospective prediction of ophthalmopathy. The 75 to 100 discovery patients were randomly split 7:3 into training and test sets. In more than 5 Graves' hyperthyroidism patients, the study also compared T-cell repertoires from thyroid tissue with T-cell repertoires from blood. After sampling, hyperthyroidism patients received methimazole starting at 30 mg daily, and ophthalmopathy patients received high-dose intravenous methylprednisolone. According to the paper, TCR Vbeta CDR3 sequencing was carried out on about 140 peripheral blood samples, which came from over 40 ophthalmopathy, around 74 hyperthyroidism and about 17 progressor patients.

The TCR beta CDR3 regions were amplified from the RNA transcripts. The TCR CDR3 was subjected to a first round of RT-PCR using the HTBI primer set and the Qiagen OneStep RT-PCR kit. Libraries were constructed in a second round of multiplex PCR, after which size selection and purification were carried out. Libraries were sequenced paired-end with 100 bp reads on an Illumina HiSeq2000. As for the original processing: SOAPnuke was used to process the raw data, with reads discarded if the reads contained adapters or uncalled bases, had a mean Phred below 15, or lacked an exact constant-primer or identifier match. COPE v1.2.5 was used to merge high-quality paired reads, and clonotypes were defined as unique nucleotide sequences. Clonotypes were aligned to IMGT TRBV, TRBD and TRBJ reference segments using MiTCR v1.1. Only V-J combinations with frequency above 0.0001, covering about 99% of repertoires, were analysed. The TCS score was defined as the ratio of F50 (clonal expansion) to E x V (chaos), calculated using BLOSUM62-based TCRdist between CDR3 peptides within each V-J. Welch's t-statistics and random forest reduced approximately 520 V-J features to 10 to 15, which were used in a naive Bayes classifier (R e1071). TCRdb ran its own pipeline on the public reads, namely fastp trimming at Q25 and MiXCR clone calling, and kept in-frame beta chains. Duplicate CDR3 protein sequences are folded into a single record with the most common DNA and genes. The V and J calls shown here were made by TCRdb, not taken from the authors' results. The sample profile shows approximately 640,000 distinct CDR3 sequences; about 16% of them were found once. The leading ten clones occupy around 4% of the sample.

Study-level results and caveats: No statistical method was used to set the sample size in advance, and investigators knew the group allocation. In validation, the model predicted progression to ophthalmopathy a median of roughly six months before onset, with 65% to 71% sensitivity and more than 72% specificity. Ophthalmopathy was separated from stable hyperthyroidism by a 13 V-J signature model, with about 88% sensitivity and roughly 84% specificity obtained in cross-validation and 80%/75% obtained in testing. Most expanded thyroid clonotypes (frequency above 0.001) were also found in blood, which suggests that blood repertoires may mirror thyroid immune responses.

A patient counted as having stable Graves' hyperthyroidism if no progression to ophthalmopathy occurred over 18 months of follow-up. The hyperthyroidism patients were between 18 and 65 years old and newly diagnosed, with a disease duration of less than 2 months. Any patient with an uncontrolled infection, another autoimmune disease, pregnancy or lactation was excluded. Diagnoses relied on clinical symptoms, serum thyroxine and TRAb, thyroid ultrasound and orbital computed tomography. PBMCs were isolated from more than 8 ml of fresh peripheral blood by Ficoll-Paque density gradient centrifugation. Total RNA was extracted using Trizol reagent, and RNA quality was assessed on an Agilent 2100 Bioanalyzer. In its sample, this clonotype was seen many times. The specificity of this receptor is unknown. Per-base qualities were not stored, and no clone one base away is much larger. Sequenced sample: blood. This clonotype was obtained from a woman aged 30 to 39 with Graves' hyperthyroidism.

The bases are TGTGCCAGCAGTCAACGACTAGCGGGAATCGATGAGCAGTTCTTC. Its coded protein is CASSQRLAGIDEQFF. Recombination linked TRBV28 to TRBJ2-1, with 11 bases aligning to TRBD2. Reading from cysteine to phenylalanine, the CDR3 counts 15 amino acids. The read is trimmed to its CDR3 DNA, 45 bases read in frame from base 1. Ends trimmed: V by 5 bases, J by 8 bases; bases unmatched to a gene: 8. Reading the germline V gene gives CDR1 MDHEN and CDR2 SYDVKM.